The 13 T cell receptor beta chains below come from one sample, sequenced in a study of technical replicates of blood from a few donors. Libraries were prepared by immunoSEQ multiplex PCR; TCRdb keeps only in-frame clonotypes and omits some of them. The sample includes about 70,000 clones, approximately 94% of them seen just once. The sequenced material came from T cells isolated from PBMCs. Every receptor here comes from a human donor in good health.

The chain recombines TRBV4-2 with TRBJ2-7, with TRBD1 identical over 7 bases. The trim removed 2 bases at V and 5 bases at J, leaving 9 bases unmatched. The CDR3 has 15 amino acids. The germline gives CDR1 LGHNA, CDR2 YNFKEQ. DNA for the CDR3: TGTGCCAGCAGCCAACCAGCGACAGGGATGGACGAGCAGTACTTC. Protein product: CASSQPATGMDEQYF.

V gene TRBV11-3 combines with J gene TRBJ2-7; 8 nucleotides agree with TRBD2. CDR3 size: 16 residues. The V and J ends lost 0 bases and 5 bases, in that order; junction bases with no gene match: 9. CDR1 SGHNT and CDR2 YENEEA come from the germline V gene. CDR3 protein: CASSLEARAGVDEQYF. The DNA of the CDR3 is TGTGCCAGCAGCTTAGAAGCTAGAGCGGGAGTAGACGAGCAGTACTTC.

With respect to this clone: The germline gene is not matched at one end of the junction; a read error may be the cause. V gene TRBV28 combines with J gene TRBJ2-4; 7 bases are a match to TRBD2. CDR1 and CDR2 from the germline V gene are MDHEN and SYDVKM. The CDR3 consists of 14 residues. Written as DNA, the CDR3 is TGTGCCAGTCAATACGCGGGAGCCGAAAACATTCAGTACTTC. This sequence encodes CASQYAGAENIQYF.

The chain employs TRBV11-2 and TRBJ2-2, with TRBD1 matching 7 bases. This CDR3 is built from 15 residues. Trimming at V came to 5 bases and at J to 4 bases, leaving 7 bases not matched to a gene. Germline CDR1 SGHAT, CDR2 FQNNGV. Written as DNA, the CDR3 is TGTGCCAGCAGCAAAACAGGGGTACCCACCGGGGAGCTGTTTTTT. Protein sequence: CASSKTGVPTGELFF.

This clone was seen a single time. The chain has TRBV10-3 and TRBJ2-5; D remains ambiguous. The V gene's germline CDR1 is ENHRY and CDR2 SYGVKD. The CDR3 has 12 residues. Trimming removed 4 bases from V and 7 bases from J, with 10 bases in between. The CDR3 DNA is TGTGCCATCAGTGCTCGTCCAGGGACCCAGTACTTC. This encodes CAISARPGTQYF.

This clone was seen more than once but under ten times. The CDR3 is CASSLGVGEEVNTEAFF. CDR3 coding DNA: TGTGCCAGCAGCTTAGGGGTAGGGGAGGAGGTGAACACTGAAGCTTTCTTT. The chain joins TRBV11-2 to TRBJ1-1; D is possibly TRBD1 (5 bases). Germline V gene sequence: CDR1 SGHAT, CDR2 FQNNGV. The length of the CDR3 is 17 residues. V was pared by 1 base and J by 0 bases, with 15 bases between.

The chain joins TRBV6-5 to TRBJ1-2; TRBD1 agrees at 7 bases. This CDR3 contains 14 residues. CDR1 and CDR2 from the germline V gene are MNHEY and SVGAGI. Trimming removed 5 bases from V and 8 bases from J; junction bases left unmatched: 11. The CDR3 DNA reads as TGTGCCAGCAGTAACTGGGACAGCTTGAGGGGCTACACCTTC. Amino acids: CASSNWDSLRGYTF.

The J gene is TRBJ2-3, the V gene TRBV2; 9 nucleotides line up with TRBD1. The CDR3 spans 16 residues. J lost 5 bases, V lost 2 bases, and 8 bases had no gene match. The germline V gene encodes CDR1 SNHLY and CDR2 FYNNEI. CDR3 DNA sequence: TGTGCCAGCAGTGAATTTGTGACAGGGGGGGTAGATACGCAGTATTTT. The encoded protein is CASSEFVTGGVDTQYF.

The count of this clone is one. The rearrangement uses TRBV19 and TRBJ2-7, with a tentative D call TRBD1 (5 bases). Trimming stripped 4 bases from V and 1 base from J, with 8 bases between. Germline V gives CDR1 LNHDA, CDR2 SQIVND (reference sequence). This CDR3 has 13 amino acids. The CDR3 DNA reads as TGTGCCAGTAGTACGACAGCTTCCTACGAGCAGTACTTC. Protein: CASSTTASYEQYF.

This chain connects TRBV7-2 to TRBJ1-3, with 7 bases lining up with TRBD1. Germline-derived CDR1 and CDR2 are SGHTA and FQGNSA. V shed 5 bases and J 0 bases; nucleotides not matched to a gene: 4. The CDR3 spans 15 residues. CDR3 nucleotides: TGTGCCAGCAGCGCTACAGGGGTCTCTGGAAACACCATATATTTT. Its translation is CASSATGVSGNTIYF.

CDR3 amino acids: CASSYFSGSYEQYF. The CDR3 nucleotides read TGTGCCAGCAGTTATTTCAGCGGGTCCTACGAGCAGTACTTC. The chain carries TRBV6-5 and TRBJ2-7; D may be TRBD2 (6 bases). Trimming pared 3 bases from V and 1 base from J, leaving 10 bases between. Per the germline V gene, CDR1 is MNHEY and CDR2 is SVGAGI. This CDR3 is built from 14 residues.

The genes are TRBV5-6 and TRBJ2-5; D is perhaps TRBD1 (5 bases). CDR1 and CDR2 (germline): SGHDT, YYEEEE. V lost 4 bases to trimming and J lost 0 bases, with 16 bases between them. The CDR3 covers 16 residues. The DNA for the CDR3 is TGTGCCAGCAGCACCGGAAAGGGGCTCCACCAAGAGACCCAGTACTTC. It encodes CASSTGKGLHQETQYF. Full variable domain (missing parts from reference TRBV5-6 and TRBJ2-5): DAGVTQSPTHLIKTRGQQVTLRCSPKSGHDTVSWYQQALGQGPQFIFQYYEEEERQRGNFPDRFSGHQFPNYSSELNVNALLLGDSALYLCASSTGKGLHQETQYFGPGTRLLVL.

CDR3 in amino acids: CASSLGRGGTGELFF. The CDR3, as DNA: TGCGCCAGCAGCTTGGGCCGGGGAGGCACCGGGGAGCTGTTTTTT. The chain employs TRBV5-1 and TRBJ2-2; tentatively, D is TRBD2 (6 bases). Germline CDR1 is SGHRS and CDR2 is YFSETQ. V was pared by 0 bases and J by 4 bases, with 10 bases between. This CDR3 is built from 15 residues. Full variable domain (missing parts from reference TRBV5-1 and TRBJ2-2): KAGVTQTPRYLIKTRGQQVTLSCSPISGHRSVSWYQQTPGQGLQFLFEYFSETQRNKGNFPGRFSGRQFSNSRSEMNVSTLELGDSALYLCASSLGRGGTGELFFGEGSRLTVL.